Presented here are 28 T cell receptor beta chains from one specimen sequenced in a study of blood T cell repertoires in COVID-19. TCRdb keeps only in-frame clones here, not all; method: immunoSEQ multiplex PCR. The sample lists about 150,000 clones; about nine tenths were seen once. Specimen: PBMCs or T cells enriched from blood (not recorded which). These receptors all come from a man aged 50 to 59 who had recovered from COVID-19.

The chain recombines TRBV11-2 with TRBJ1-3; TRBD1 aligns across 7 bases. Germline V gives CDR1 SGHAT, CDR2 FQNNGV. V shed 0 bases and J 2 bases; nucleotides not matched to a gene: 4. This CDR3 contains 16 residues. The CDR3 DNA is TGTGCCAGCAGCTTAGAGTGGCAGGGGGCTGGAAACACCATATATTTT. Amino acid sequence: CASSLEWQGAGNTIYF.

This clone was seen only once. The genes are TRBV18 and TRBJ2-3; 8 bases agree with TRBD1. In germline, CDR1 is KGHSH, CDR2 LQKENI. This CDR3 has 15 residues. The V and J ends lost 3 bases and 2 bases, in that order; junction bases with no gene match: 4. The CDR3: CASSPNRGTTDTQYF. The CDR3, as DNA: TGTGCCAGCTCACCGAACAGGGGGACCACAGATACGCAGTATTTT.

The CDR3 protein is CASSLLAGIMNTEAFF. The CDR3 nucleotides read TGTGCCAGCAGCTTATTGGCGGGGATAATGAACACTGAAGCTTTCTTT. This chain joins TRBV7-3 and TRBJ1-1; D not certain. CDR3 length: 16 amino acids. V lost 2 bases to trimming and J lost 0 bases, with 13 bases between them. CDR1 and CDR2 (germline): SGHTA, FQGTGA.

The sample holds one count of this clone. The chain combines TRBV4-3 with TRBJ2-1; 11 bases match TRBD2. This CDR3 spans 16 amino acids. Germline CDR1 LGHNA, CDR2 YSLEER. V shed 4 bases, J shed 10 bases, and the junction held 12 bases outside the gene matches. In nucleotides, the CDR3 is TGCGCCAGCAGCCCAGACGACCTAGCGGGGGGCAGGGAGCAGTTCTTC. This codes for CASSPDDLAGGREQFF.

The chain links TRBV7-2 to TRBJ2-5; 9 bases align to TRBD1. The CDR3 spans 14 residues. J was trimmed by 9 bases and V by 2 bases; bases with no gene match: 7. In germline, CDR1 is SGHTA, CDR2 FQGNSA. Here the CDR3 DNA reads TGTGCCAGCAGCTTACCCGGGACAGGGTCCCCCCAGTACTTC. Encoded protein: CASSLPGTGSPQYF.

To note about this clone: This same CDR3 is encoded by further DNA sequences in the sample. The V call is TRBV27, the J call TRBJ2-2, with D possibly TRBD2 on 5 matching bases. This CDR3 has 15 amino acids. The V end lost 2 bases, the J end lost 3 bases, and 10 bases lay between the germline ends. From germline, CDR1 is MNHEY and CDR2 SMNVEV (reference sequence). The DNA for the CDR3 is TGTGCCAGCAGTTTACGGGGTTCGGACACCGGGGAGCTGTTTTTT. Protein sequence: CASSLRGSDTGELFF.

The V gene is TRBV5-4, the J gene TRBJ2-1; 7 bases agree with TRBD2. Trimming removed 4 bases from V and 0 bases from J; junction bases left unmatched: 7. The CDR3 has 16 amino acids. Germline CDR1 and CDR2: SGHNT and YYREEE (reference sequence). The CDR3 nucleotides are TGTGCCAGCAGCCTCTTACGGGGGGTCTCCTACAATGAGCAGTTCTTC. Amino acids: CASSLLRGVSYNEQFF.

The J gene is TRBJ2-7, the V gene TRBV11-3; D might be TRBD2 (6 bases). The ends were cut back, 3 bases at V and 0 bases at J, with 6 bases in the middle. The CDR3 runs to 13 residues. Germline loops: CDR1 SGHNT, CDR2 YENEEA. CDR3 in amino acids: CASSFGGSYEQYF. CDR3 nucleotide sequence: TGTGCCAGCAGCTTCGGGGGCTCCTACGAGCAGTACTTC.

The rearrangement uses TRBV7-6 and TRBJ2-1, with 9 bases that match TRBD1. This CDR3 contains 17 residues. Germline CDR1 SGHVS, CDR2 FNYEAQ. The junction had 10 bases not matched to a gene; V was cut back by 1 base and J by 6 bases. The CDR3 protein is CASSLVSGQGPLNEQFF. CDR3 bases: TGTGCCAGCAGCTTAGTTTCTGGACAGGGGCCTCTCAATGAGCAGTTCTTC.

This clone was recorded a few times. The genes are TRBV5-6 and TRBJ1-2; maybe TRBD1 (6 bases). The length of the CDR3 is 15 residues. The V gene lost 0 bases and the J gene lost 1 base, with 10 bases spanning the gap. CDR1 SGHDT and CDR2 YYEEEE come from the germline V gene. The CDR3: CASSLVDSLNYGYTF. The CDR3 DNA is TGTGCCAGCAGCTTGGTGGACAGTCTTAACTATGGCTACACCTTC.

The CDR3 here is CAYKLGPLGELFF. The CDR3 nucleotides read TGTGCCTATAAGTTGGGGCCGCTCGGGGAGCTGTTTTTT. The rearrangement links TRBV7-9 to TRBJ2-2, with D possibly matching TRBD1 (5 bases). Germline V gene lookup returns CDR1 SEHNR and CDR2 FQNEAQ (reference sequence). V was trimmed by 11 bases and J by 7 bases, leaving 17 bases between them. The CDR3 length is 13 residues.

This rearrangement joins TRBV21-1 to TRBJ2-7; no check of the table's D call, TRBD1, against the DNA was made. TRBV21-1 counts as a pseudogene. CDR3 size: 18 residues. CDR3 in amino acids: CASSNSTTAIVFPYEQYF. The DNA of the CDR3 is TGTGCCAGCAGCAATTCCACGACAGCGATCGTTTTCCCCTACGAGCAGTACTTC.

The gene calls are TRBV30 and TRBJ1-2, with D possibly TRBD1 on 5 matching bases. The CDR3 extends over 12 amino acids. Trimming stripped 5 bases from V and 3 bases from J, with 10 bases between. Germline assignment: CDR1 GTSNPN and CDR2 SVGIG (reference sequence). This CDR3 reads CAWSGFDYGYTF. Here the CDR3 DNA reads TGTGCCTGGTCAGGGTTTGACTATGGCTACACCTTC.

The chain is built from TRBV21-1 and TRBJ1-1; the D call in the table, TRBD1, was not verified against the DNA. TRBV21-1 is assigned pseudogene status. CDR3 length: 17 amino acids. The CDR3 loop reads CASSKDGNATGGDEAFF. The CDR3 nucleotides read TGTGCCAGCAGCAAAGACGGAAACGCGACAGGGGGCGATGAAGCTTTCTTT.

The V gene is TRBV5-4, the J gene TRBJ2-2, with D maybe TRBD1 (5 bases). This CDR3 is 15 amino acids long. Germline V CDR1 and CDR2: SGHNT, YYREEE (reference sequence). Trimming cost V 3 bases and J 5 bases, with 14 bases left between them. CDR3 loop: CASSSYTRETGELFF. CDR3 nucleotide sequence: TGTGCCAGCAGCTCCTATACCAGGGAAACCGGGGAGCTGTTTTTT.

The rearrangement links TRBV7-2 to TRBJ2-7, with 7 bases fitting TRBD2. Trimming cost V 5 bases and J 2 bases; bases outside gene matches: 9. The CDR3 is made up of 15 amino acids. Germline V lookup: CDR1 SGHTA, CDR2 FQGNSA. CDR3 DNA: TGTGCCAGCAGCGCGGGACTAACCCCAACCTACGAGCAGTACTTC. Its translation is CASSAGLTPTYEQYF.

The chain uses TRBV7-2 and TRBJ1-5; maybe TRBD1 (6 bases). The CDR3 runs to 14 residues. Trimming removed 3 bases at V and 2 bases at J, with 8 bases between. Germline V CDR1 and CDR2: SGHTA, FQGNSA. CDR3 coding DNA: TGTGCCAGCAGCTTCGCAGGGGGCAATCAGCCCCAGCATTTT. This encodes CASSFAGGNQPQHF. Full variable domain (outside the CDR3, taken from reference TRBV7-2 and TRBJ1-5): GAGVSQSPSNKVTEKGKDVELRCDPISGHTALYWYRQSLGQGLEFLIYFQGNSAPDKSGLPSDRFSAERTGGSVSTLTIQRTQQEDSAVYLCASSFAGGNQPQHFGDGTRLSIL.

This chain joins TRBV4-3 and TRBJ2-3; 8 nucleotides line up with TRBD1. The CDR3 is 21 amino acids. CDR1 is LGHNA, CDR2 YSLEER, per germline. V shed 0 bases, J shed 4 bases, and the junction held 21 bases outside the gene matches. CDR3 region: CASSQDLRKIRTGKDADTQYF. For the CDR3, the DNA is TGCGCCAGCAGCCAAGATCTTAGAAAGATACGGACAGGGAAGGATGCAGATACGCAGTATTTT.

The chain carries TRBV28 and TRBJ1-4, with D uncertain. Germline V gene sequence: CDR1 MDHEN, CDR2 SYDVKM. The CDR3 covers 13 residues. Trimming pared 5 bases from V and 8 bases from J, leaving 12 bases between. The CDR3 sequence: CASSLRRGEKLFF. The CDR3 coding sequence is TGTGCCAGCAGTCTTCGTCGAGGGGAAAAACTGTTTTTT.

The V call is TRBV5-4, the J call TRBJ2-7, with D possibly matching TRBD1 (6 bases). The CDR3 runs to 13 residues. The V end lost 1 base, the J end lost 3 bases, and 8 bases lay between the germline ends. Germline CDR1 is SGHNT and CDR2 is YYREEE (reference sequence). DNA of the CDR3: TGTGCCAGCAGCTTGAACAGGGACTACGAGCAGTACTTC. Residues: CASSLNRDYEQYF. The full variable domain, its missing parts supplied by reference TRBV5-4 and TRBJ2-7, is ETGVTQSPTHLIKTRGQQVTLRCSSQSGHNTVSWYQQALGQGPQFIFQYYREEENGRGNFPPRFSGLQFPNYSSELNVNALELDDSALYLCASSLNRDYEQYFGPGTRLTVT.

V is TRBV19 and J is TRBJ2-3; a weak D match, TRBD1 (5 bases). The V end was cut by 6 bases, the J end by 2 bases, with 12 bases between. Germline CDR1 reads LNHDA; CDR2 reads SQIVND (reference sequence). This CDR3 comprises 14 residues. The CDR3 DNA is TGTGCCAGTAGCGTGACAGCCCACACAGATACGCAGTATTTT. This translates into CASSVTAHTDTQYF.

V is TRBV2 and J is TRBJ1-1; a possible D gene is TRBD1 (5 bases). V lost 2 bases to trimming and J lost 0 bases, with 10 bases between them. Germline CDR1 reads SNHLY; CDR2 reads FYNNEI. CDR3 length: 15 residues. For the CDR3, the DNA is TGTGCCAGCAGTGAAAGGACAAGCATGAACACTGAAGCTTTCTTT. This translates into CASSERTSMNTEAFF.

The chain carries TRBV13 and TRBJ1-3; TRBD1 matches at 7 bases. Germline CDR1 reads PRHDT; CDR2 reads FYEKMQ (reference sequence). V trimming: 5 bases; J trimming: 4 bases; junction bases outside the gene matches: 5. This CDR3 comprises 14 residues. The CDR3 DNA is TGTGCCAGCAGCAACCGGGACAGAGGAAACACCATATATTTT. As protein: CASSNRDRGNTIYF.

The V and J genes are TRBV7-8 and TRBJ2-1; 10 nucleotides agree with TRBD1. The CDR3 has 14 amino acids. The V gene end was trimmed by 3 bases and the J gene end by 7 bases; junction bases not matched to a gene: 3. Germline lookup yields CDR1 SGHVS and CDR2 FQNEAQ. The CDR3 coding sequence is TGTGCCAGCAGCTTCCGGGACAGGGGAAATGAGCAGTTCTTC. The encoded protein is CASSFRDRGNEQFF.

The chain combines TRBV30 with TRBJ1-1, with 8 bases lining up with TRBD1. V gave up 1 base and J gave up 1 base; unmatched junction bases: 8. Germline CDR1 GTSNPN, CDR2 SVGIG (reference sequence). This CDR3 has 16 amino acids. CDR3 loop: CAWSESRQGWNTEAFF. The CDR3 DNA is TGTGCCTGGAGTGAATCCCGACAGGGGTGGAACACTGAAGCTTTCTTT.

This chain uses TRBV28 with TRBJ1-5; a possible D gene is TRBD1 (5 bases). Trimming removed 3 bases at V and 0 bases at J, with 12 bases between. CDR1 and CDR2 (germline): MDHEN, SYDVKM. This CDR3 is built from 16 residues. The chain's CDR3 is CASSLGGILSNQPQHF. CDR3 DNA sequence: TGTGCCAGCAGTTTGGGGGGGATTCTTAGCAATCAGCCCCAGCATTTT.

V gene TRBV7-9 combines with J gene TRBJ1-1; D might be TRBD1 (5 bases). The CDR3 totals 14 residues. V shed 2 bases and J shed 1 base, with 8 bases lying between them. Germline values: CDR1 SEHNR, CDR2 FQNEAQ (reference sequence). The CDR3 reads CASSLRGRNTEAFF. CDR3 sequence (DNA): TGTGCCAGCAGCTTAAGGGGCAGGAACACTGAAGCTTTCTTT.

V gene TRBV11-2 combines with J gene TRBJ1-1, with 7 positions matching TRBD1. The ends lost 5 bases at V and 0 bases at J; junction bases unmatched: 6. Germline-derived CDR1 and CDR2 are SGHAT and FQNNGV. CDR3 length: 15 residues. The DNA for the CDR3 is TGTGCCAGCAGCCCACGGGACAGTTTGAACACTGAAGCTTTCTTT. Translated: CASSPRDSLNTEAFF.